This T cell receptor (beta chain) emerged from a study of siplizumab effects on memory and regulatory T cells. Study-wide results and limits: A major contribution to the alloresponse seemed to be made by naive T cells, which seemed more diverse than memory cells.

V was clipped by 4 bases and J by 0 bases, with 16 bases between them. The germline V gene encodes CDR1 LNHNV and CDR2 YYDKDF (reference sequence). This CDR3 is built from 16 residues. Profiled with immunoSEQ multiplex PCR; TCRdb holds only in-frame clones, not every one. This sample carries roughly 70,000 clones, 93% of them seen once, and the ten largest clones take about 5%. Of note for this clone: Its antigen is not identified.

The clonotype originates from a human donor in good health. This chain joins TRBV15 and TRBJ2-7; no firm D call. Sequenced: CD8+ T cells sorted from blood. The CDR3 is CATSTPAKFGSYEQYF. The CDR3 bases are TGTGCCACCAGCACGCCAGCAAAATTTGGCTCCTACGAGCAGTACTTC.